The 20 T cell receptor beta chains below come from one sample, sequenced in a study of cytomegalovirus exposure and HLA in healthy donors. The PCR made use of 60 Vbeta and 13 Jbeta primers. Clones were read by immunoSEQ multiplex PCR, and TCRdb kept only the in-frame ones, dropping some. The repertoire includes about 200,000 clones, 70% to 90% of them detected once, and less than 0.35% sits in the top ten. Sample: PBMCs. The receptor source for this set is a woman aged 25 to 45 in good health and CMV-seronegative.

The V and J genes are TRBV11-3 and TRBJ2-5; possibly TRBD2 for D (7 bases). CDR3 length: 13 residues. V lost 5 bases to trimming and J lost 5 bases, with 12 bases between them. Germline-derived CDR1 and CDR2 are SGHNT and YENEEA. The chain's CDR3 is CASSLRGGETQYF. DNA for the CDR3: TGTGCCAGCAGCCTCAGGGGAGGGGAGACCCAGTACTTC.

CDR3 in DNA: TGTGCCAGCAGCTTAGGACTGGGCGATGAGCAGTTCTTC. It codes for CASSLGLGDEQFF. The rearrangement links TRBV13 to TRBJ2-1; D unresolved. Germline loops: CDR1 PRHDT, CDR2 FYEKMQ (reference sequence). Trimming took 0 bases from V and 8 from J, leaving 8 bases between them. This CDR3 comprises 13 residues.

Only one count was recorded for this clone. The chain employs TRBV11-2 and TRBJ1-4, with D possibly being TRBD1 (6 bases). Between the trimmed V and J ends, which lost 6 bases and 5 bases, there was a span of 22 bases. Germline CDR1 and CDR2: SGHAT and FQNNGV. This CDR3 is built from 17 residues. The DNA for the CDR3 is TGTGCCAGCAGTTATACCAGCGGGGGCGGGGAGAATGAAAAACTGTTTTTT. Its protein product is CASSYTSGGGENEKLFF. Full variable domain (outside the CDR3, taken from reference TRBV11-2 and TRBJ1-4): EAGVAQSPRYKIIEKRQSVAFWCNPISGHATLYWYQQILGQGPKLLIQFQNNGVVDDSQLPKDRFSAERLKGVDSTLKIQPAKLEDSAVYLCASSYTSGGGENEKLFFGSGTQLSVL.

The CDR3 loop is CASSPTPNQPQHF. CDR3 DNA: TGTGCCAGCAGTCCTACCCCCAATCAGCCCCAGCATTTT. The chain links TRBV27 to TRBJ1-5; the D is unclear. Germline loops: CDR1 MNHEY, CDR2 SMNVEV (reference sequence). V was shortened by 5 bases and J by 3 bases, with 8 bases between the two germline ends. The CDR3 has 13 amino acids.

The sample holds one count of this clone. The chain is built from TRBV4-2 and TRBJ1-3, with TRBD1 as a possible D gene (5 bases). V was cut by 0 bases and J by 0 bases, with 12 bases left in between. There are 17 residues in the CDR3. CDR1 and CDR2 (germline): LGHNA, YNFKEQ. This CDR3 reads CASSQDRGTASGNTIYF. CDR3 bases: TGTGCCAGCAGCCAAGATCGGGGGACGGCCTCTGGAAACACCATATATTTT.

This rearrangement joins TRBV2 to TRBJ2-5, with TRBD2 matching over 10 bases. The V gene end was trimmed by 7 bases and the J gene end by 5 bases; junction bases not matched to a gene: 4. The CDR3 is made up of 13 amino acids. Germline V CDR1 and CDR2: SNHLY, FYNNEI. The CDR3 bases are TGTGCCAGCAAGCGGGAGGGCTGGGAGACCCAGTACTTC. Protein product: CASKREGWETQYF.

DNA for the CDR3: TGTGCCAGCAGCTTAATAGCGGGAGGGCCAGATACGCAGTATTTT. Its protein is CASSLIAGGPDTQYF. V gene TRBV13 combines with J gene TRBJ2-3, with 11 bases lining up with TRBD2. Per germline, CDR1 PRHDT and CDR2 FYEKMQ (reference sequence). V dropped 2 bases and J dropped 4; count of bases not matched to a gene: 2. The CDR3 totals 15 residues.

The sample holds a few counts of this clone. V gene TRBV4-2 combines with J gene TRBJ2-3; 10 bases agree with TRBD1. Trimming cost V 6 bases and J 1 base; bases outside gene matches: 1. This CDR3 contains 14 residues. CDR1 is LGHNA, CDR2 YNFKEQ, per germline. The CDR3 DNA is TGTGCCAGCAGAGGGACAGGGGGCACAGATACGCAGTATTTT. The encoded protein is CASRGTGGTDTQYF.

This chain connects TRBV6-1 to TRBJ1-2, with D uncertain. The V gene's germline CDR1 is MNHNS and CDR2 SASEGT. CDR3 length equals 14 residues. Trimming cost V 5 bases and J 7 bases, with 17 bases left between them. The chain's CDR3 is CASSTSYGRPGYTF. The CDR3 DNA follows: TGTGCCAGCAGTACGTCCTATGGGCGTCCTGGCTACACCTTC.

This clone was observed once. J is TRBJ1-1 and V is TRBV2; D is possibly TRBD1 (6 bases). This CDR3 spans 13 amino acids. Germline values: CDR1 SNHLY, CDR2 FYNNEI. Trimming took off 6 bases at V and 2 bases at J, with 10 bases between the two ends. In nucleotides, the CDR3 is TGTGCCAGCAGCCTGACAGGAAACACTGAAGCTTTCTTT. Translation: CASSLTGNTEAFF.

As DNA, the CDR3 is TGTGCCAGCAGTTTCCAGGGGCCTAGGAGCTACGAGCAGTACTTC. As protein: CASSFQGPRSYEQYF. The rearrangement links TRBV27 to TRBJ2-7; TRBD1 is a possible D gene (6 bases). V lost 3 bases and J 3 bases, leaving 15 bases between the germline ends. The V gene's germline CDR1 is MNHEY and CDR2 SMNVEV (reference sequence). This CDR3 has 15 amino acids.

This chain links TRBV11-2 with TRBJ2-7; TRBD2 might be the D (5 bases). Germline loops: CDR1 SGHAT, CDR2 FQNNGV. CDR3 length equals 15 residues. V was trimmed by 4 bases and J by 2 bases, leaving 15 bases between them. For the CDR3, the DNA is TGTGCCAGCAGCTCTAGCTCCTCTCTCCCCTACGAGCAGTACTTC. This codes for CASSSSSSLPYEQYF.

The chain joins TRBV7-8 to TRBJ2-7; D is possibly TRBD1 (5 bases). There are 15 residues in the CDR3. Germline CDR1 and CDR2: SGHVS and FQNEAQ. V gave up 5 bases and J gave up 3 bases, with 17 bases separating them. CDR3 nucleotides: TGTGCCAGCAGCCCTGGGGCTTCTCGGAACTACGAGCAGTACTTC. This sequence encodes CASSPGASRNYEQYF.

The chain employs TRBV30 and TRBJ2-6; 7 nucleotides match TRBD2. Germline trimming cut 3 bases from V and 0 bases from J; bases unmatched to any gene: 11. The germline V gene encodes CDR1 GTSNPN and CDR2 SVGIG (reference sequence). CDR3 length: 18 amino acids. CDR3 amino acids: CAWSLGAAGLSGANVLTF. CDR3 DNA: TGTGCCTGGAGCCTCGGGGCAGCGGGACTCTCTGGGGCCAACGTCCTGACTTTC.

Only a few counts were recorded for this clone. This chain connects TRBV7-9 to TRBJ2-7; D unclear. Germline V lookup: CDR1 SEHNR, CDR2 FQNEAQ (reference sequence). V was clipped by 2 bases and J by 2 bases, with 10 bases between them. The length of the CDR3 is 14 residues. The CDR3 protein is CASSLSVRPYEQYF. The CDR3 DNA sequence: TGTGCCAGCAGCTTAAGCGTCCGGCCCTACGAGCAGTACTTC.

The chain combines TRBV25-1 with TRBJ1-1; D might be TRBD1 (6 bases). The V end lost 4 bases, the J end lost 7 bases, and 13 bases lay between the germline ends. Germline V gene data show CDR1 as MGHDK and CDR2 as SYGVNS. The CDR3 runs 13 residues. CDR3: CASSGRVGGEAFF. Here the CDR3 DNA reads TGTGCCAGCAGTGGCAGGGTAGGGGGTGAAGCTTTCTTT.

V usage is TRBV5-1 and J usage is TRBJ2-3; D call uncertain. V gave up 4 bases and J gave up 5 bases, with 17 bases separating them. The CDR3 sequence is 15 residues long. The germline CDR1 and CDR2 sequences are SGHRS and YFSETQ. In DNA form, the CDR3 reads TGCGCCAGCAGCATAGCCAGTACCCCTCAAGATACGCAGTATTTT. Residues: CASSIASTPQDTQYF.

The J gene is TRBJ1-2, the V gene TRBV6-1; D gene uncertain. The CDR3 is 14 amino acids. Trimming removed 6 bases at V and 6 bases at J, with 17 bases between. The germline V gene encodes CDR1 MNHNS and CDR2 SASEGT. In DNA, the CDR3 is TGTGCCAGCAGCCCGGCGCGGTTCGTGAATGGCTACACCTTC. Amino acids: CASSPARFVNGYTF.

The CDR3 DNA follows: TGCAGCGTTGAAGTCTGGGCAGCGAACACTGAAGCTTTCTTT. Amino acid sequence: CSVEVWAANTEAFF. The chain joins TRBV29-1 to TRBJ1-1; D gene unclear. The V gene's germline CDR1 is SQVTM and CDR2 ANQGSEA. This CDR3 contains 14 residues. V was cut by 1 base and J by 1 base, with 10 bases left in between.

This chain links TRBV19 with TRBJ2-1, with 7 nucleotides matching TRBD2. Trimming at V came to 1 base and at J to 7 bases, leaving 7 bases not matched to a gene. The CDR3 loop spans 15 amino acids. CDR1 and CDR2 (germline): LNHDA, SQIVND (reference sequence). This chain's CDR3 is CASSIVREVSNEQFF. The CDR3 nucleotides read TGTGCCAGTAGTATAGTCCGGGAGGTCTCTAATGAGCAGTTCTTC.